These 7 T cell receptor beta chains were sequenced from one sample in a study of T cell responses to AZD1222 COVID-19 vaccine. Assay used: immunoSEQ multiplex PCR; TCRdb lists only in-frame clones, some missing. The table has about 150,000 clones, roughly 94% seen once. Sample: peripheral blood, taken on day 0 of AZD1222 vaccination. Receptors originate from an adult in good health.

The rearrangement joins TRBV5-1 to TRBJ1-2; 11 bases align to TRBD1. This CDR3 contains 16 residues. V lost 0 bases and J lost 4; bases outside the gene matches: 5. CDR1 and CDR2 (germline): SGHRS, YFSETQ. The CDR3 is CASSLVGQGASYGYTF. Written as DNA, the CDR3 is TGCGCCAGCAGCTTGGTAGGACAGGGGGCGTCCTATGGCTACACCTTC.

This sequence joins TRBV2 and TRBJ1-1, with 7 bases aligning to TRBD1. The CDR3 is 14 amino acids. The junction had 17 bases not matched to a gene; V was cut back by 9 bases and J by 10 bases. Germline loops: CDR1 SNHLY, CDR2 FYNNEI. CDR3 sequence (DNA): TGTGCCAGTGAAAGACAGGGTAAATCAGGCCTAGCTTTCTTT. Translated: CASERQGKSGLAFF.

This chain joins TRBV10-3 and TRBJ1-1, with D unresolved. Trimming cost V 6 bases and J 4 bases, with 6 bases left between them. This CDR3 is 11 amino acids long. Looked up from germline, CDR1 is ENHRY and CDR2 is SYGVKD. The DNA of the CDR3 is TGTGCCATCAGGGAAGGCACTGAAGCTTTCTTT. Encoded protein: CAIREGTEAFF.

The J gene is TRBJ1-4, the V gene TRBV19; D is perhaps TRBD1 (6 bases). The V end lost 6 bases, the J end lost 0 bases, and 14 bases lay between the germline ends. The CDR3 is 16 residues long. From germline, CDR1 is LNHDA and CDR2 SQIVND (reference sequence). This CDR3 is CASRLGQLATNEKLFF. In DNA, the CDR3 is TGTGCCAGTAGGCTGGGACAACTTGCAACTAATGAAAAACTGTTTTTT.

Comment on this clone: Other DNA sequences from this sample encode an identical CDR3 as well. The rearrangement joins TRBV7-9 to TRBJ2-7; D possibly uses TRBD1 or TRBD2 (5 bases each). V lost 5 bases, J lost 4 bases, and 12 bases lay in between. This CDR3 is 13 amino acids long. In germline, CDR1 is SEHNR, CDR2 FQNEAQ (reference sequence). The DNA of the CDR3 is TGTGCCAGCAGCCCGAGGGGACCTTACGAGCAGTACTTC. This codes for CASSPRGPYEQYF.

The rearrangement links TRBV10-3 to TRBJ1-2, with D maybe TRBD1 (5 bases). Germline V gene data show CDR1 as ENHRY and CDR2 as SYGVKD. The ends were cut back, 2 bases at V and 8 bases at J, with 12 bases in the middle. The CDR3 sequence is 13 residues long. The CDR3 here is CAISEIGGDGYTF. The CDR3 nucleotides are TGTGCCATCAGTGAGATCGGTGGGGACGGCTACACCTTC.

In this sample, this clone turned up once. J is TRBJ1-6 and V is TRBV3-1 (or the pseudogene TRBV3-2); the D is unclear. This CDR3 has 14 residues. Trimming cost V 6 bases and J 6 bases, with 12 bases left between them. CDR1 and CDR2 (germline): LGHDT, YNNKEL (reference sequence). The CDR3 coding sequence is TGTGCCAGCAGTGGAAGCAGTTTTAATTCACCCCTCCACTTT. Translation gives CASSGSSFNSPLHF.